This TCR beta chain appears in the sequencing data of a study of T cell responses to AZD1222 COVID-19 vaccine. Trimming removed 5 bases from V and 3 bases from J; junction bases left unmatched: 7. Germline V gene sequence: CDR1 LGHDT, CDR2 YNNKEL (reference sequence). The CDR3 is 15 residues long. Findings of the study overall: Clonal diversity was possibly underestimated, and white British individuals and females predominated among donors.

Produced via immunoSEQ multiplex PCR; TCRdb's table is partial and in-frame only. The data contain approximately 110,000 clones, 80% to 90% of them singletons. A word on this clone: Antigen specificity is unknown.

The receptor's source is an adult who received the AZD1222 COVID-19 vaccine. The material sequenced was peripheral blood, taken 28 days after the second AZD1222 dose. V is TRBV3-1 (or the pseudogene TRBV3-2) and J is TRBJ2-7; 10 positions match TRBD2. The CDR3 DNA is TGTGCCAGCAGCTTCCAATCTAGCGGGAGCTACGAGCAGTACTTC. Encoded protein: CASSFQSSGSYEQYF.